The rows below give T cell receptor beta chains drawn from one sample of a study of beta chain features in type 1 diabetes. The repertoire was sequenced with immunoSEQ multiplex PCR; TCRdb's copy has only in-frame clones and lacks some. The table lists some 290,000 clones, roughly 24% of them singletons. Sequenced: naive CD4+ T cells from blood. The receptors originated from a young woman with type 1 diabetes. CDR3s include the opening cysteine and the closing phenylalanine or tryptophan. Fields, in order: J gene, clone size, D gene, V gene, CDR3 DNA, CDR3 protein. The D gene is left open where the match is weak. Size is stated for part of the rows, as once, few or many counts, or as a class when the clone is expanded.

TRBJ2-1 | few | TRBD2 | TRBV9 | TGTGCCAGCAGCGTGACTAGCGCCCACAATGAGCAGTTCTTC | CASSVTSAHNEQFF
TRBJ2-3 | few | TRBD2 | TRBV2 | TGTGCCAGCATTGATAGCGGGAGCACAGATACGCAGTATTTT | CASIDSGSTDTQYF
TRBJ2-3 | . | . | TRBV18 | TGTGCCAGCTCACCAGTCTTCACAGATACGCAGTATTTT | CASSPVFTDTQYF
TRBJ2-1 | . | . | TRBV2 | TGTGCCAGCGGCGGACTCTTATACAATGAGCAGTTCTTC | CASGGLLYNEQFF
TRBJ2-3 | . | . | TRBV29-1 | TGCAGCGTTGCGGCGGCCGCCGGCACAGATACGCAGTATTTT | CSVAAAAGTDTQYF
TRBJ1-2 | few | . | TRBV4-2 | TGTGCCAGCAGGACGGGAGGGGATGGCTACACCTTC | CASRTGGDGYTF
TRBJ1-1 | . | . | TRBV30 | TGTGCCTGGATTAGGGGGTCGGGGTTTATGAACACTGAAGCTTTCTTT | CAWIRGSGFMNTEAFF
TRBJ2-1 | few | TRBD2 | TRBV18 | TGTGCCAGCTCACCACCTGTCGGCGGGAGTCAGGATGAGCAGTTCTTC | CASSPPVGGSQDEQFF
TRBJ1-2 | . | TRBD1 | TRBV7-9 | TGTGCCAGCAGCATACGGACAGGCTATGGCTACACCTTC | CASSIRTGYGYTF
TRBJ2-7 | . | . | TRBV5-1 | TGCGCCAGCAGCTTGCATTCGAGCGGGTTAACCTACGAGCAGTACTTC | CASSLHSSGLTYEQYF
TRBJ2-7 | . | . | TRBV4-2 | TGTGCCAGCAGCCAAGAAGCCAGCGGGACATTGTACGAGCAGTACTTC | CASSQEASGTLYEQYF
TRBJ1-2 | once | . | TRBV28 | TGTGCCAGCAGTTCTCCCGGGTCCTATGGCTACACCTTC | CASSSPGSYGYTF
TRBJ1-3 | few | . | TRBV29-1 | TGCAGCGCCTCAGGGGATGGAGGAAACACCATATATTTT | CSASGDGGNTIYF
TRBJ1-2 | . | . | TRBV19 | TGTGCCAGTAGTATCCGAACAGCTAACTATGGCTACACCTTC | CASSIRTANYGYTF
TRBJ2-5 | . | TRBD1 | TRBV15 | TGTGCCACCAAGCCCGGGACAGAAGAGACCCAGTACTTC | CATKPGTEETQYF
TRBJ1-2 | few | . | TRBV30 | TGTGCCTGGAGTTTATCCTATGGCTACACCTTC | CAWSLSYGYTF
TRBJ1-2 | . | TRBD1 | TRBV5-1 | TGCGCCAGCAGCTTGGATGGACAGGGATATGGCTACACCTTC | CASSLDGQGYGYTF
TRBJ2-3 | . | . | TRBV18 | TGTGCCAGCTCACCGACAGCTACACAAGATACGCAGTATTTT | CASSPTATQDTQYF
TRBJ2-3 | . | TRBD2 | TRBV2 | TGTGCCAGCAGTCCGTTCCTAGCGGGAGGACCAGATACGCAGTATTTT | CASSPFLAGGPDTQYF
TRBJ2-7 | few | . | TRBV6-6 | TGTGCCAGCAGTTACCCTCCGGACGAGCAGTACTTC | CASSYPPDEQYF
TRBJ2-5 | few | TRBD1 | TRBV10-3 | TGTGCCATCAGCGCCGGGACAGGGCAAGAGACCCAGTACTTC | CAISAGTGQETQYF
TRBJ1-1 | . | . | TRBV9 | TGTGCCAGCAGCGCGGTCAGGGCGGGGGACACTGAAGCTTTCTTT | CASSAVRAGDTEAFF
TRBJ2-5 | few | . | TRBV27 | TGTGCCAGCAGTTTACGGCAAGAGACCCAGTACTTC | CASSLRQETQYF
TRBJ2-1 | . | TRBD1 | TRBV25-1 | TGTGCCAGCATACAGGGGGAGAGGCATGAGCAGTTCTTC | CASIQGERHEQFF
TRBJ2-3 | few | . | TRBV7-3 | TGTGCCAGCAGCTTAACTTGGCGCACAGATACGCAGTATTTT | CASSLTWRTDTQYF
TRBJ1-1 | . | . | TRBV4-1 | TGCGCCAGCAGCCATGGACGGGGATCTAACACTGAAGCTTTCTTT | CASSHGRGSNTEAFF
TRBJ1-1 | . | . | TRBV28 | TGTGCCAGCAGTACCGGAGTCGGGGGGCGGACTGAAGCTTTCTTT | CASSTGVGGRTEAFF
TRBJ2-7 | few | TRBD2 | TRBV4-2 | TGTGCCAGCAGCTCGCGGACTAGCGGGAGAGCAGGGTACGAGCAGTACTTC | CASSSRTSGRAGYEQYF
TRBJ2-5 | few | . | TRBV5-1 | TGCGCCAGCAGCTTGCCAGGGGAAGAGACCCAGTACTTC | CASSLPGEETQYF
TRBJ2-3 | few | . | TRBV30 | TGTGCCTGGAGTCCCTCGGGTACGCAGTATTTT | CAWSPSGTQYF
TRBJ1-5 | . | . | TRBV28 | TGTGCCAGCAGCCCTGGGACAACCTATAGCAATCAGCCCCAGCATTTT | CASSPGTTYSNQPQHF
TRBJ2-7 | . | TRBD2 | TRBV4-1 | TGCGCCAGCAGCCGAGTACTAGCGGGAGTAGAAGAGCAGTACTTC | CASSRVLAGVEEQYF
TRBJ2-3 | . | . | TRBV4-1 | TGCGCCAGCAGCTTTCGACACGGAGATACGCAGTATTTT | CASSFRHGDTQYF
TRBJ2-1 | few | TRBD1 | TRBV9 | TGTGCCAGCAGCGCTGACAGGGACGGCTACAATGAGCAGTTCTTC | CASSADRDGYNEQFF
TRBJ2-2 | . | TRBD1 | TRBV29-1 | TGCAGCGTGAAACAGGGGGCCGGCGGGGAGCTGTTTTTT | CSVKQGAGGELFF
TRBJ1-3 | . | TRBD1 | TRBV25-1 | TGTGCCAGCAGTGAGGGGACAGCTGGAAACACCATATATTTT | CASSEGTAGNTIYF
TRBJ1-5 | few | . | TRBV19 | TGTGCCAGTAGCCGCGGGACGGATCAGCCCCAGCATTTT | CASSRGTDQPQHF
TRBJ2-7 | . | . | TRBV13 | TGTGCCAGCAGCCGCACCGGACTTACCTACGAGCAGTACTTC | CASSRTGLTYEQYF
TRBJ2-7 | . | . | TRBV30 | TGTGCCTGGAGTCTTAACTCCTACGAGCAGTACTTC | CAWSLNSYEQYF
TRBJ2-2 | . | TRBD2 | TRBV27 | TGTGCCAGCAGTTTATCGGCTAGCGGGAGACCCGGGGAGCTGTTTTTT | CASSLSASGRPGELFF
TRBJ2-1 | . | TRBD2 | TRBV18 | TGTGCCAGCTCACCACCGGGGCTAGCGGGAGGCGTGCTTGAGCAGTTCTTC | CASSPPGLAGGVLEQFF
TRBJ2-1 | few | . | TRBV20-1 | TGCAGTGCGAGTGGACTGAATGAGCAGTTCTTC | CSASGLNEQFF
TRBJ1-4 | . | . | TRBV5-1 | TGCGCCAGCAGCTGGGGGGACGGCAGTGCAACTAATGAAAAACTGTTTTTT | CASSWGDGSATNEKLFF
TRBJ1-1 | few | . | TRBV30 | TGTGCCTGGAGAGCAGAAGAGGGCTACACTGAAGCTTTCTTT | CAWRAEEGYTEAFF
TRBJ2-7 | . | TRBD1 | TRBV30 | TGTGCCTGGGACAGGGCCAGCTCCTACGAGCAGTACTTC | CAWDRASSYEQYF
TRBJ2-6 | . | . | TRBV5-1 | TGCGCCAGCAGCTTGGTGGAGAACTCTGGGGCCAACGTCCTGACTTTC | CASSLVENSGANVLTF
TRBJ1-2 | . | TRBD1 | TRBV29-1 | TGCAGCGTTGAAGCCCTACGGGACAGGGGCGGAAACTATGGCTACACCTTC | CSVEALRDRGGNYGYTF
TRBJ2-2 | . | . | TRBV4-2 | TGTGCCAGCAGCCCAGCGAATCTAAACACCGGGGAGCTGTTTTTT | CASSPANLNTGELFF
TRBJ2-1 | . | TRBD2 | TRBV14 | TGTGCCAGCACCTCTAGCGGGGCCTCTGTCTACAATGAGCAGTTCTTC | CASTSSGASVYNEQFF
TRBJ2-5 | few | . | TRBV29-1 | TGCAGCGTTGAAGACTGGTCCCACGGGAAAGAGACCCAGTACTTC | CSVEDWSHGKETQYF
TRBJ1-1 | . | . | TRBV5-1 | TGCGCCAGCAGCTTAGGAGGGAACACTGAAGCTTTCTTT | CASSLGGNTEAFF